These 10 T cell receptor beta chains were all obtained from the same sample, sequenced in a study of cytomegalovirus exposure and HLA in healthy donors. The PCR was carried out with 60 Vbeta primers and 13 Jbeta primers. TCRdb keeps only in-frame clones here, not all; method: immunoSEQ multiplex PCR. In the table there are some 150,000 clones, around three quarters of which are singletons. The sample comprised PBMCs. Receptors were obtained from a woman in her twenties or thirties in good health and CMV-seropositive.

The chain joins TRBV6-5 to TRBJ2-6, with TRBD1 matching 8 bases. The V gene end was trimmed by 6 bases and the J gene end by 2 bases; junction bases not matched to a gene: 3. This CDR3 spans 15 amino acids. Germline V gives CDR1 MNHEY, CDR2 SVGAGI. The CDR3 is CASRSGGAGANVLTF. As DNA, the CDR3 is TGTGCCAGCAGATCAGGGGGCGCTGGGGCCAACGTCCTGACTTTC.

In nucleotides, the CDR3 is TGTGCCAGCAGTGAGTTGTCAGGCCCCCGGGAGGATGGCTACACCTTC. Translated, it gives CASSELSGPREDGYTF. The genes are TRBV2 and TRBJ1-2; D gene unclear. This CDR3 is built from 16 residues. Germline CDR1 and CDR2: SNHLY and FYNNEI. Trimming removed 3 bases from V and 6 bases from J, with 20 bases in between.

The chain combines TRBV6-1 with TRBJ1-3; D ambiguous. V shed 6 bases and J shed 0 bases, with 9 bases lying between them. Per germline, CDR1 MNHNS and CDR2 SASEGT. The CDR3 has 14 amino acids. CDR3 DNA sequence: TGTGCCAGCAGCTGGCAATTCTCTGGAAACACCATATATTTT. It encodes CASSWQFSGNTIYF.

The chain employs TRBV11-2 and TRBJ2-1, with a possible D match to TRBD1 (6 bases). The length of the CDR3 is 15 residues. Germline values: CDR1 SGHAT, CDR2 FQNNGV. Trimming took off 1 base at V and 3 bases at J, with 10 bases between the two ends. The CDR3 is CASSLATTGYNEQFF. CDR3 nucleotide sequence: TGTGCCAGCAGCTTAGCCACGACAGGCTACAATGAGCAGTTCTTC.

The gene calls are TRBV23-1 and TRBJ2-4, with 9 nucleotides matching TRBD1. TRBV23-1 is classed as an ORF, of uncertain function. There are 15 residues in the CDR3. With 6 bases clipped from V and 0 bases from J, the junction kept 3 bases outside the gene matches. CDR3 sequence reads: CASSPTGGAKNIQYF. CDR3 DNA: TGCGCCAGCAGCCCGACAGGGGGAGCCAAAAACATTCAGTACTTC.

The chain has TRBV5-6 and TRBJ2-7; 10 nucleotides align to TRBD1. This CDR3 region has 13 residues. The germline V gene encodes CDR1 SGHDT and CDR2 YYEEEE. J gave up 6 bases and V 4 bases, and 4 bases lay outside the gene matches. The CDR3 spells CASSHGTGAEQYF. The CDR3 bases are TGTGCCAGCAGCCATGGGACAGGGGCCGAGCAGTACTTC.

J is TRBJ2-1 and V is TRBV4-3, with D possibly matching TRBD2 (6 bases). The ends were cut back, 3 bases at V and 14 bases at J, with 17 bases in the middle. The CDR3 length is 13 residues. Germline V CDR1 and CDR2: LGHNA, YSLEER. As DNA, the CDR3 is TGCGCCAGCAGCCATGGGGCCGGGACTTATGAGTTCTTC. Protein product: CASSHGAGTYEFF.

V and J are TRBV6-5 and TRBJ2-3, with TRBD1 identical over 7 bases. J lost 1 base, V lost 6 bases, and 7 bases had no gene match. CDR1 is MNHEY, CDR2 SVGAGI, per germline. This CDR3 region has 15 residues. CDR3 residues: CASSIQGDRTDTQYF. Here the CDR3 DNA reads TGTGCCAGCAGCATCCAGGGGGATCGCACAGATACGCAGTATTTT.

The chain employs TRBV7-9 and TRBJ1-3; the D is unclear. Trimming left V 1 base short and J 0 bases short, with 4 bases between. The CDR3 covers 14 residues. CDR1 SEHNR and CDR2 FQNEAQ come from the germline V gene (reference sequence). This CDR3 reads CASSLESSGNTIYF. CDR3 DNA: TGTGCCAGCAGCTTAGAGAGCTCTGGAAACACCATATATTTT.

A single count supports this clone. The chain uses TRBV5-4 and TRBJ1-2; the match to TRBD1 covers 10 bases. Germline CDR1 SGHNT, CDR2 YYREEE (reference sequence). The CDR3 has 14 amino acids. V lost 4 bases and J lost 7; bases outside the gene matches: 7. For the CDR3, the DNA is TGTGCCAGCAGCATGGGACAGGGGATGGGTGGCTACACCTTC. It yields the protein CASSMGQGMGGYTF.